This T cell receptor (beta chain) was sequenced during a study of shared clonotypes between healthy human individuals. The deep-level immunoSEQ assay was used. Using immunoSEQ multiplex PCR, the repertoire was profiled, and TCRdb retains in-frame clones only, with some absent. The sample holds 450,000 to 500,000 clones, 70% to 80% seen once. The CDR3 is made up of 15 amino acids. Germline-derived CDR1 and CDR2 are MDHEN and SYDVKM. The V and J ends lost 8 bases and 4 bases respectively, with 17 bases between them. The receptor's source is a woman aged 40 to 50 in good health. Some clones in this sample may be carry-over from other donors' samples. Material for sequencing was PBMCs. The chain recombines TRBV28 with TRBJ2-2; weak D call: TRBD2 (5 bases). The CDR3 DNA reads TGTGCCAGCTCCTGGATGCGGGCGGGCACCGGGGAGCTGTTTTTT. Protein product: CASSWMRAGTGELFF.